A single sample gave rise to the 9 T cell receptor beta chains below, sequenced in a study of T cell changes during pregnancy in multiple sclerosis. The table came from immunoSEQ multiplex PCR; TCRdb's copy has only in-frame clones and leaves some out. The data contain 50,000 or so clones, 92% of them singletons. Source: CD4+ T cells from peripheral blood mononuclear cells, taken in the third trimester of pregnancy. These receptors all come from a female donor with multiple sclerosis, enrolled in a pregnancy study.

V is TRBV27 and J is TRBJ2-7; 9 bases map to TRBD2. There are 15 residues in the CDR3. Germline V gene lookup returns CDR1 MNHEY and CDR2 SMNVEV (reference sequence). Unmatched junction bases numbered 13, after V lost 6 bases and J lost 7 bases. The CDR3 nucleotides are TGTGCCAGCAGCTCTCCCCAGCGGGGGGCAGGGGAGCAGTACTTC. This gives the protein CASSSPQRGAGEQYF.

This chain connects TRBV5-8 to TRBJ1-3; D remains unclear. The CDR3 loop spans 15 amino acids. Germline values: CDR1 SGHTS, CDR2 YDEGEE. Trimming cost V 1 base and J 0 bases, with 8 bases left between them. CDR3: CASSLFRRSGNTIYF. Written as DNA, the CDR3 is TGTGCCAGCAGCTTGTTCAGGCGCTCTGGAAACACCATATATTTT. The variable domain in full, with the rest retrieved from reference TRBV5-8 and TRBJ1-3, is EAGVTQSPTHLIKTRGQQATLRCSPISGHTSVYWYQQALGLGLQFLLWYDEGEERNRGNFPPRFSGRQFPNYSSELNVNALELEDSALYLCASSLFRRSGNTIYFGEGSWLTVV.

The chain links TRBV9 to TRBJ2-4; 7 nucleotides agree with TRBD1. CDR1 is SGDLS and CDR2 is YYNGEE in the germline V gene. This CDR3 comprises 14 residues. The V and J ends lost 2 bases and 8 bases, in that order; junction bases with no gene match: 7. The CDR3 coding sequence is TGTGCCAGCAGCGTGGGCAGGGGGTTGGACATTCAGTACTTC. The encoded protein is CASSVGRGLDIQYF.

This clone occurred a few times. DNA of the CDR3: TGTGCCAGCAGCACCGGGGACAGCAATGAAAAACTGTTTTTT. Its translation is CASSTGDSNEKLFF. The chain couples TRBV9 to TRBJ1-4, with 7 positions matching TRBD1. CDR1 and CDR2 (germline): SGDLS, YYNGEE. The CDR3 has 14 residues. With V trimmed by 4 bases and J by 5 bases, 5 bases remained unmatched.

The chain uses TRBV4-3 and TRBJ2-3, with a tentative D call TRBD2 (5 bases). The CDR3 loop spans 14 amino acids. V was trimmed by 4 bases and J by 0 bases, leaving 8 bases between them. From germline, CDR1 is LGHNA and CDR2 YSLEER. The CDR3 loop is CASSRLASTDTQYF. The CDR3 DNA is TGCGCCAGCAGCCGGCTAGCTAGCACAGATACGCAGTATTTT.

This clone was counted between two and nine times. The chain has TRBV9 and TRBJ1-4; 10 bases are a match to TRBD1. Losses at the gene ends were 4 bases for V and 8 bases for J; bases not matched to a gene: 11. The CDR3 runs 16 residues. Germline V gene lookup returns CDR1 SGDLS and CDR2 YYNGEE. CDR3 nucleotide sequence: TGTGCCAGCAGCAACGGCGGGGGACAGGGGAGGGAAAAACTGTTTTTT. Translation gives CASSNGGGQGREKLFF.

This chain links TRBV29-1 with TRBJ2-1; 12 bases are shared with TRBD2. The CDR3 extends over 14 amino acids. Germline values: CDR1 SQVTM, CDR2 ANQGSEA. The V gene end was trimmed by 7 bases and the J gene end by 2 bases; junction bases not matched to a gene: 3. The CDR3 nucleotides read TGCAGCGCTGGGACTAGCGGGCCCTACAATGAGCAGTTCTTC. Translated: CSAGTSGPYNEQFF.

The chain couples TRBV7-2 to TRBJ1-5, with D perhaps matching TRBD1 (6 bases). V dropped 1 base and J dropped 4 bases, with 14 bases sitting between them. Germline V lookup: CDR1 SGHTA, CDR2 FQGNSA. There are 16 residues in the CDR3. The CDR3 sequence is CASSLGQGPRNQPQHF. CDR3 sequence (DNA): TGTGCCAGCAGCTTAGGCCAGGGGCCAAGGAATCAGCCCCAGCATTTT.

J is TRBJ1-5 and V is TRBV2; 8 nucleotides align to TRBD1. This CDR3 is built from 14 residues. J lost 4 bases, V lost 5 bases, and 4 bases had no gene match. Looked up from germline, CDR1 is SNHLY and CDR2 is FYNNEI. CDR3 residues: CASSFDRGNQPQHF. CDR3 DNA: TGTGCCAGCAGTTTCGACAGGGGTAATCAGCCCCAGCATTTT.